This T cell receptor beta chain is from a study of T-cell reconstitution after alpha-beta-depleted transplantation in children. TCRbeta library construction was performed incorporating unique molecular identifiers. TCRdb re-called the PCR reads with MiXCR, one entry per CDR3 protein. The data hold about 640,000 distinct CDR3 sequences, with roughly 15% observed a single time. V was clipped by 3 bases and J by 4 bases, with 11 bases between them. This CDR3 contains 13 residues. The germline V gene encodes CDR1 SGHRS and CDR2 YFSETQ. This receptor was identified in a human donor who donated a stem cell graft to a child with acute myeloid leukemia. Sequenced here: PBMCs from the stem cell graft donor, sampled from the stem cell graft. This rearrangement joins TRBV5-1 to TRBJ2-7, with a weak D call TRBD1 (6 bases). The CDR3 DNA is TGCGCCAGCAGCTATGACAGGAGTTACGAGCAGTACTTC. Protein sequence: CASSYDRSYEQYF. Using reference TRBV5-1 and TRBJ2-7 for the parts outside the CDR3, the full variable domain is KAGVTQTPRYLIKTRGQQVTLSCSPISGHRSVSWYQQTPGQGLQFLFEYFSETQRNKGNFPGRFSGRQFSNSRSEMNVSTLELGDSALYLCASSYDRSYEQYFGPGTRLTVT.